Below, 31 T cell receptor beta chains from the same sample are listed, as sequenced in a study of regulatory T cells in long-lasting Graves disease. The authors built TCR beta libraries using iRepertoire HTBI primers and Arm-PCR of CDR3 regions. TCRdb redid the calling of the multiplex PCR reads with MiXCR, one entry per CDR3 protein. The data hold under 300,000 distinct CDR3 sequences, with around 18% observed a single time. The time point denotes: newly diagnosed GD, antithyroid drugs for less than 3 months. Preparation of the TCR library used RNA extracted from PBMCs. These data were also filed under a second study, of T cells in Graves' hyperthyroidism and ophthalmopathy.

The sequences come from peripheral blood mononuclear cells (PBMCs), collected at new diagnosis, from a patient treated with antithyroid drugs. These receptors all stem from a woman aged 25 to 39 with Graves disease.

This clonotype was seen many times. The rearrangement uses TRBV19 and TRBJ1-4; TRBD1 might be the D (5 bases). The CDR3 consists of 12 residues. Germline loops: CDR1 LNHDA, CDR2 SQIVND (reference sequence). Trimming took 6 bases from V and 15 from J, leaving 17 bases between them. The CDR3 region has the DNA TGTGCCAGTAGCGCGCCCTGGGGACGGTTGTTTTTT. Translated: CASSAPWGRLFF.

Turning to this clonotype: A much more abundant neighbour one base away suggests this may be a read error. The chain links TRBV5-1 to TRBJ2-1, with 11 positions matching TRBD2. This CDR3 comprises 15 residues. Germline loops: CDR1 SGHRS, CDR2 YFSETQ. V trimming: 4 bases; J trimming: 5 bases; junction bases outside the gene matches: 5. CDR3 coding DNA: TGCGCCAGCAGCCGGACTAGCGGGCTCGACAATGAGCAGTTCTTC. Amino acid sequence: CASSRTSGLDNEQFF. The complete variable domain, with remaining parts taken from reference TRBV5-1 and TRBJ2-1, reads KAGVTQTPRYLIKTRGQQVTLSCSPISGHRSVSWYQQTPGQGLQFLFEYFSETQRNKGNFPGRFSGRQFSNSRSEMNVSTLELGDSALYLCASSRTSGLDNEQFFGPGTRLTVL.

The table lists this clonotype with many counts. V usage is TRBV28 and J usage is TRBJ2-3, with D tentatively TRBD1 (6 bases). CDR3 length: 13 amino acids. The germline V gene encodes CDR1 MDHEN and CDR2 SYDVKM. V lost 4 bases to trimming and J lost 4 bases, with 9 bases between them. The CDR3 sequence is CASSSDSPDTQYF. The CDR3 DNA sequence: TGTGCCAGCAGTTCGGACAGTCCAGATACGCAGTATTTT.

This clonotype was seen at least ten times. The chain links TRBV6-1 to TRBJ2-1; 7 positions agree with TRBD1. This CDR3 region has 15 residues. V was pared by 6 bases and J by 6 bases, with 11 bases of the junction left unmatched. Germline V lookup: CDR1 MNHNS, CDR2 SASEGT. The chain's CDR3 is CASRAGTVYANEQFF. CDR3 bases: TGTGCCAGCAGAGCCGGGACAGTCTATGCCAATGAGCAGTTCTTC.

The table lists this clonotype with many counts. This chain uses TRBV5-8 with TRBJ2-3, with 8 bases identical to TRBD1. Germline V gene data show CDR1 as SGHTS and CDR2 as YDEGEE. The CDR3 totals 15 residues. Trimming cost V 4 bases and J 5 bases; bases outside gene matches: 9. The CDR3 DNA sequence: TGTGCCAGCAGCCCGACAGGGGTTCTAGGAGATACGCAGTATTTT. It yields the protein CASSPTGVLGDTQYF.

This clonotype was counted at least ten times. A junction boundary mismatches the germline segment, possibly from a read error. The chain has TRBV5-1 and TRBJ2-1; no firm D call. Germline assignment: CDR1 SGHRS and CDR2 YFSETQ. The CDR3 consists of 15 residues. The CDR3 here is CASGLSRKLNDEQFF. As DNA, the CDR3 is TGCGCCAGCGGCTTGAGTCGTAAGCTAAATGATGAGCAGTTCTTC.

This clonotype was counted ten times or more. The V call is TRBV12-3 or TRBV12-4, the J call TRBJ2-1; D call uncertain. V was clipped by 2 bases and J by 5 bases, with 13 bases between them. This CDR3 is built from 15 residues. The DNA for the CDR3 is TGTGCCAGCAGTTTACCAGACGTCCACCACAATGAGCAGTTCTTC. Translating gives CASSLPDVHHNEQFF.

This clonotype was seen many times. The chain recombines TRBV6-1 with TRBJ2-7, with 8 bases lining up with TRBD1. V lost 7 bases to trimming and J lost 0 bases; unmatched junction nucleotides: 8. The germline V gene has CDR1 MNHNS and CDR2 SASEGT. The CDR3 length is 15 residues. The CDR3 region is CASTVGTGLSYEQYF. Here the CDR3 DNA reads TGTGCCAGCACGGTGGGGACAGGCCTCTCCTACGAGCAGTACTTC.

This clonotype was counted at least ten times. The chain is built from TRBV20-1 and TRBJ1-2; possible D gene TRBD1, 5 bases. The CDR3 consists of 16 residues. Germline CDR1 reads DFQATT; CDR2 reads SNEGSKA (reference sequence). With 0 bases removed from V and 0 bases from J, the gap between germline ends came to 14 bases. The CDR3 reads CSARDGKGAANYGYTF. The CDR3 region has the DNA TGCAGTGCTAGAGACGGTAAAGGGGCGGCTAACTATGGCTACACCTTC.

There are many counts of this clonotype. At one end, the junction sequence differs from germline, possibly due to a read error. The chain has TRBV12-3 or TRBV12-4 and TRBJ1-2; D is uncertain. The CDR3 consists of 12 residues. CDR3 sequence (DNA): TGCGCCAGCAGCTTGGGTACAGATGGCTACACCTTC. Amino acids: CASSLGTDGYTF.

This clonotype was observed many times. The chain is built from TRBV20-1 and TRBJ2-3; 8 bases are shared with TRBD2. Germline CDR1 DFQATT, CDR2 SNEGSKA (reference sequence). The length of the CDR3 is 15 residues. Trimming at V came to 0 bases and at J to 4 bases, leaving 6 bases not matched to a gene. The CDR3 here is CSARDDGGAPDTQYF. The CDR3 DNA sequence: TGCAGTGCTAGAGATGACGGGGGGGCCCCAGATACGCAGTATTTT.

The V gene is TRBV7-2, the J gene TRBJ2-1, with D unresolved. Between the trimmed V and J ends, which lost 8 bases and 6 bases, there was a span of 5 bases. The CDR3 contains 10 residues. The germline CDR1 and CDR2 sequences are SGHTA and FQGNSA. The CDR3 DNA sequence: TGTGCCAGCTTAGCCAATGAGCAGTTCTTC. Protein product: CASLANEQFF.

This clonotype was found many times. The rearrangement joins TRBV20-1 to TRBJ1-2; perhaps TRBD1 as D (5 bases). Trimming left V 4 bases short and J 1 base short, with 7 bases between. There are 12 residues in the CDR3. Germline values: CDR1 DFQATT, CDR2 SNEGSKA (reference sequence). The CDR3 DNA is TGCAGTGCTAAGACAGATAACTATGGCTACACCTTC. This sequence encodes CSAKTDNYGYTF.

This clonotype was seen ten or more times. V is TRBV6-5 and J is TRBJ1-5, with D possibly TRBD1 on 6 matching bases. This CDR3 has 14 residues. V lost 2 bases, J lost 6 bases, and 11 bases lay in between. Germline CDR1 is MNHEY and CDR2 is SVGAGI. The CDR3 sequence: CASSYQTGGQPQHF. CDR3 nucleotides: TGTGCCAGCAGTTACCAGACAGGCGGTCAGCCCCAGCATTTT.

The chain uses TRBV19 and TRBJ1-5; D is perhaps TRBD1 (5 bases). Trimming pared 3 bases from V and 5 bases from J, leaving 14 bases between. The length of the CDR3 is 15 residues. Germline CDR1 reads LNHDA; CDR2 reads SQIVND (reference sequence). The CDR3 is CASSIRRGEDQPQHF. In DNA, the CDR3 is TGTGCCAGTAGTATCCGGCGGGGGGAGGATCAGCCCCAGCATTTT.

In this sample, this clonotype turned up many times. This chain joins TRBV20-1 and TRBJ2-6, with D maybe TRBD1 (5 bases). Germline V gene sequence: CDR1 DFQATT, CDR2 SNEGSKA (reference sequence). Trimming shortened V by 0 bases and J by 3 bases, and 6 bases separated the two germline ends. The CDR3 loop spans 14 amino acids. CDR3 sequence reads: CSARDRVGANVLTF. The CDR3 nucleotides are TGCAGTGCTAGAGACAGGGTTGGGGCCAACGTCCTGACTTTC.

Details on this clonotype: This could be a read error, since a much larger clone is one nucleotide away. The CDR3 sequence is CASSSGGRSYNEQYF. In DNA, the CDR3 is TGTGCCAGCAGCTCCGGGGGGAGGTCCTACAATGAGCAGTACTTC. The genes are TRBV7-8 and TRBJ2-3; 7 bases agree with TRBD2. The DNA end favors TRBJ2-7, so the J call may be wrong. This CDR3 contains 15 residues. The V gene's germline CDR1 is SGHVS and CDR2 FQNEAQ.

This clonotype was found many times. The chain joins TRBV29-1 to TRBJ1-1; D gene ambiguous. V shed 4 bases and J shed 5 bases, with 17 bases lying between them. The CDR3 has 14 residues. Germline loops: CDR1 SQVTM, CDR2 ANQGSEA. As DNA, the CDR3 is TGCAGCGTTGCCCGACGGGCGGGGAAGACTGAAGCTTTCTTT. Its translation is CSVARRAGKTEAFF.

This clonotype was recorded many times. The chain links TRBV3-1 to TRBJ2-2, with a weak D call TRBD2 (5 bases). The V end was cut by 0 bases, the J end by 6 bases, with 8 bases between. This CDR3 spans 14 amino acids. Germline V gene data show CDR1 as LGHDT and CDR2 as YNNKEL (reference sequence). In nucleotides, the CDR3 is TGTGCCAGCAGCCAAGAATCCGGGGCCGGGGAGCTGTTTTTT. This sequence encodes CASSQESGAGELFF.

On this clonotype: This likely reflects a read error, since a far larger clone is one base away. V gene TRBV12-3 or TRBV12-4 combines with J gene TRBJ2-1; D is ambiguous. The V and J ends lost 9 bases and 9 bases respectively, with 24 bases between them. CDR3 size: 15 residues. DNA of the CDR3: TGTGCCAGTAGTATCTACCCGAAGGACGGAAGTGAGCAGTTCTTC. Residues: CASSIYPKDGSEQFF.

This clonotype was recorded a few times. The genes are TRBV7-8 and TRBJ2-1, with D possibly matching TRBD2 (7 bases). Germline lookup yields CDR1 SGHVS and CDR2 FQNEAQ. CDR3 length: 14 residues. V was cut by 4 bases and J by 6 bases, with 13 bases left in between. This CDR3 reads CASSSSGGRNEQFF. CDR3 nucleotide sequence: TGTGCCAGCAGCTCGTCGGGGGGCCGCAATGAGCAGTTCTTC.

A remark on this clonotype: A read error may be the cause here, since a much bigger clone is one base away. V is TRBV20-1 and J is TRBJ1-1, with D perhaps matching TRBD1 (6 bases). This CDR3 has 12 amino acids. Looked up from germline, CDR1 is DFQATT and CDR2 is SNEGSKA (reference sequence). V dropped 4 bases and J dropped 5 bases, with 11 bases sitting between them. CDR3 DNA: TGCAGTGCTAAAGAGGGGGGGACTGAAGCTTTCTTT. Translation: CSAKEGGTEAFF.

This clonotype was found many times. V and J are TRBV2 and TRBJ2-3, with D hard to call. Trimming pared 4 bases from V and 4 bases from J, leaving 6 bases between. Germline CDR1 SNHLY, CDR2 FYNNEI. This CDR3 contains 12 residues. Here the CDR3 reads CASSGSSDTQYF. The CDR3 DNA is TGTGCCAGCAGTGGTTCCTCAGATACGCAGTATTTT.

This clonotype was counted at least ten times. The CDR3 coding sequence is TGTGCCAGCAGCTTAGCCCACACAGATACGCAGTATTTT. Protein sequence: CASSLAHTDTQYF. The chain couples TRBV11-1 to TRBJ2-3; D unresolved. The CDR3 spans 13 residues. V was cut by 0 bases and J by 2 bases, with 3 bases left in between. Germline V gene data show CDR1 as SGHAT and CDR2 as FQDESV (reference sequence).

This clonotype appeared many times. The chain joins TRBV6-5 to TRBJ1-1, with a possible D match to TRBD1 (6 bases). CDR1 MNHEY and CDR2 SVGAGI come from the germline V gene. This CDR3 has 14 amino acids. V shed 0 bases and J shed 4 bases, with 9 bases lying between them. The CDR3 protein is CASSYSTGLTEAFF. The CDR3 DNA reads as TGTGCCAGCAGTTACTCGACAGGTCTCACTGAAGCTTTCTTT.

The chain uses TRBV14 and TRBJ2-4; 10 bases agree with TRBD2. With V trimmed by 4 bases and J by 3 bases, 9 bases remained unmatched. The CDR3 is made up of 17 amino acids. The germline gives CDR1 SGHDN, CDR2 FVKESK. Here the CDR3 reads CASSPFSGGPGKNIQYF. DNA of the CDR3: TGTGCCAGCAGCCCCTTTAGCGGGGGGCCCGGCAAAAACATTCAGTACTTC.

The sample holds one count of this clonotype. The chain has TRBV18 and TRBJ2-3; weak D call: TRBD2 (6 bases). Germline CDR1 and CDR2: KGHSH and LQKENI. The CDR3 extends over 15 amino acids. V lost 2 bases, J lost 1 base, and 10 bases lay in between. CDR3 bases: TGTGCCAGCTCACCAGGCGGGACGGGCACAGATACGCAGTATTTT. Residues: CASSPGGTGTDTQYF.

This clonotype was detected a few times. The chain has TRBV10-3 and TRBJ2-2; no reliable D call. Germline assignment: CDR1 ENHRY and CDR2 SYGVKD. The CDR3 runs to 14 residues. V was trimmed by 0 bases and J by 4 bases, leaving 6 bases between them. CDR3 residues: CAISESAATGELFF. For the CDR3, the DNA is TGTGCCATCAGTGAGTCGGCGGCCACCGGGGAGCTGTTTTTT.

There are many counts of this clonotype. This chain joins TRBV27 and TRBJ1-5; 10 nucleotides agree with TRBD1. Germline trimming cut 5 bases from V and 6 bases from J; bases unmatched to any gene: 7. Per germline, CDR1 MNHEY and CDR2 SMNVEV (reference sequence). The CDR3 runs 15 residues. CDR3 sequence: CASSAGQGVGQPQHF. DNA for the CDR3: TGTGCCAGCAGTGCCGGACAGGGGGTAGGTCAGCCCCAGCATTTT.

Ten or more counts support this clonotype. The chain employs TRBV10-3 and TRBJ2-7; 12 bases line up with TRBD2. Germline CDR1 is ENHRY and CDR2 is SYGVKD. This CDR3 region has 14 residues. The ends lost 6 bases at V and 3 bases at J; junction bases unmatched: 3. The CDR3 DNA is TGTGCCATCAGGAGACTAGCGGGGGACTACGAGCAGTACTTC. Encoded protein: CAIRRLAGDYEQYF.

The gene calls are TRBV5-5 and TRBJ1-1; D is undetermined. This CDR3 comprises 14 residues. V gave up 2 bases and J gave up 1 base, with 9 bases separating them. CDR1 and CDR2 from the germline V gene are SGHKS and YYEKEE (reference sequence). CDR3 residues: CASSFGGSNTEAFF. CDR3 DNA: TGTGCCAGCAGCTTCGGTGGGTCGAACACTGAAGCTTTCTTT.